What follows are 32 T cell receptor beta chains derived from one specimen sequenced in a study of beta chain features in type 1 diabetes. Every bit of the isolated RNA underwent reverse transcription, so sequencing read expressed TCRB transcripts. Sequencing was performed with immunoSEQ multiplex PCR; in TCRdb, only in-frame clones are kept and a portion is missing. The sample includes 300,000 to 450,000 clones, around 13% of them seen just once. Sequenced: naive CD4+ T cells from blood. These receptor sequences come from a man younger than 35 in good health.

As for this clone: The same CDR3 arises from other DNA sequences in this sample as well. The chain joins TRBV19 to TRBJ1-1; D unclear. This CDR3 is 13 amino acids long. Per germline, CDR1 LNHDA and CDR2 SQIVND (reference sequence). The V gene lost 3 bases and the J gene lost 1 base, with 6 bases spanning the gap. CDR3 protein: CASSMGQNTEAFF. The CDR3 coding sequence is TGTGCCAGTAGTATGGGCCAGAACACTGAAGCTTTCTTT.

This clone showed up just a few times. The chain recombines TRBV7-2 with TRBJ1-6, with D unclear. V dropped 6 bases and J dropped 6 bases, with 12 bases sitting between them. Germline V gene lookup returns CDR1 SGHTA and CDR2 FQGNSA. The CDR3 runs 14 residues. The CDR3 sequence is CASRPEASNSPLHF. DNA of the CDR3: TGTGCCAGCAGACCTGAGGCGAGTAATTCACCCCTCCACTTT.

J is TRBJ2-1 and V is TRBV18; maybe TRBD2 (5 bases). The CDR3 totals 12 residues. V gave up 3 bases and J gave up 9 bases, with 9 bases separating them. CDR1 and CDR2 from the germline V gene are KGHSH and LQKENI. The CDR3 sequence: CASSPLAGEQFF. DNA of the CDR3: TGTGCCAGCTCACCGCTAGCCGGTGAGCAGTTCTTC.

The chain is built from TRBV4-1 and TRBJ2-7; weak D call: TRBD2 (5 bases). CDR3 length: 15 residues. The V gene's germline CDR1 is MGHRA and CDR2 YSYEKL. V lost 4 bases, J lost 7 bases, and 20 bases lay in between. CDR3 DNA sequence: TGCGCCAGCAGCCGCGCCGAAGGAGGATTTGGGGAGCAGTACTTC. It encodes CASSRAEGGFGEQYF.

This clone has only a few counts. The sample has other DNA sequences that encode this CDR3 too. V is TRBV30 and J is TRBJ1-5; tentatively, D is TRBD1 (6 bases). The CDR3 runs to 13 residues. Germline V CDR1 and CDR2: GTSNPN, SVGIG (reference sequence). With 2 bases removed from V and 4 bases from J, the gap between germline ends came to 9 bases. The CDR3 coding sequence is TGTGCCTGGAGTCCTCAGGGGAATCAGCCCCAGCATTTT. It codes for CAWSPQGNQPQHF.

The genes are TRBV20-1 and TRBJ2-5; the D gene is possibly TRBD2 (7 bases). Germline values: CDR1 DFQATT, CDR2 SNEGSKA (reference sequence). The CDR3 loop spans 11 amino acids. CDR3 bases: TGCACAGCACAGGGAGGGGAGACCCAGTACTTC. This translates into CTAQGGETQYF.

This clone was detected only a few times. V usage is TRBV5-4 and J usage is TRBJ2-5, with TRBD2 identical over 10 bases. The length of the CDR3 is 15 residues. V was pared by 4 bases and J by 2 bases, with 5 bases of the junction left unmatched. Germline V gene lookup returns CDR1 SGHNT and CDR2 YYREEE (reference sequence). CDR3: CASSLTSGWQETQYF. Here the CDR3 DNA reads TGTGCCAGCAGCCTGACTAGCGGGTGGCAAGAGACCCAGTACTTC.

This clone has only a few counts. This CDR3 reads CASSPRGSTEAFF. In DNA form, the CDR3 reads TGTGCCAGCAGTCCCAGGGGAAGCACTGAAGCTTTCTTT. This sequence joins TRBV28 and TRBJ1-1; possibly TRBD1 for D (6 bases). Trimming left V 5 bases short and J 4 bases short, with 11 bases between. The CDR3 contains 13 residues. Germline CDR1 and CDR2: MDHEN and SYDVKM.

The V call is TRBV5-1, the J call TRBJ2-1; the match to TRBD2 covers 15 bases. The CDR3 contains 15 residues. Trimming removed 3 bases from V and 7 bases from J; junction bases left unmatched: 2. Germline assignment: CDR1 SGHRS and CDR2 YFSETQ. This chain's CDR3 is CASSSGLAGGNEQFF. CDR3 nucleotides: TGCGCCAGCAGCTCGGGACTAGCGGGAGGAAATGAGCAGTTCTTC.

The chain links TRBV9 to TRBJ1-2, with TRBD1 identical over 9 bases. Unmatched junction bases numbered 19, after V lost 4 bases and J lost 6 bases. This CDR3 has 18 amino acids. The germline CDR1 and CDR2 sequences are SGDLS and YYNGEE. In DNA, the CDR3 is TGTGCCAGCAGCCTTACCCAAATACCGACAGGGGGGTCGAATGGCTACACCTTC. Translated: CASSLTQIPTGGSNGYTF.

V usage is TRBV19 and J usage is TRBJ1-5; TRBD1 matches 8 bases. J lost 4 bases, V lost 7 bases, and 9 bases had no gene match. Per germline, CDR1 LNHDA and CDR2 SQIVND (reference sequence). The CDR3 length is 15 residues. The CDR3 loop is CASTSQGVRNQPQHF. The CDR3 DNA follows: TGTGCCAGTACCTCACAGGGGGTTCGGAATCAGCCCCAGCATTTT.

V gene TRBV9 combines with J gene TRBJ1-5; D is unresolved. The CDR3 length is 15 residues. Germline V gene data show CDR1 as SGDLS and CDR2 as YYNGEE. The V gene lost 0 bases and the J gene lost 2 bases, with 9 bases spanning the gap. The CDR3 reads CASSVGGAGNQPQHF. CDR3 coding DNA: TGTGCCAGCAGCGTAGGAGGTGCAGGCAATCAGCCCCAGCATTTT.

The chain is built from TRBV28 and TRBJ2-7, with TRBD1 identical over 7 bases. Germline V gene data show CDR1 as MDHEN and CDR2 as SYDVKM. This CDR3 is 16 amino acids long. V dropped 6 bases and J dropped 2; count of bases not matched to a gene: 13. The CDR3, as DNA: TGTGCCAGCAGCCCAACCGCCGGGACAGCCACCTACGAGCAGTACTTC. It encodes CASSPTAGTATYEQYF.

The table lists this clone with a count of one. This chain connects TRBV9 to TRBJ2-7, with 7 bases aligning to TRBD1. The junction had 8 bases not matched to a gene; V was cut back by 3 bases and J by 5 bases. Germline V gene sequence: CDR1 SGDLS, CDR2 YYNGEE. The CDR3 is 14 residues long. The CDR3 DNA reads as TGTGCCAGCAGCGAAGGCCAGGGGGTGCACGAGCAGTACTTC. This encodes CASSEGQGVHEQYF.

This clone was found a few times. The V gene is TRBV27, the J gene TRBJ1-1; no reliable D call. CDR3 length: 11 residues. V dropped 8 bases and J dropped 1 base, with 5 bases sitting between them. CDR1 and CDR2 (germline): MNHEY, SMNVEV (reference sequence). The CDR3 loop reads CASAGNTEAFF. CDR3 sequence (DNA): TGTGCCAGCGCCGGGAACACTGAAGCTTTCTTT.

Concerning this clone: At one end, the junction sequence differs from germline, possibly due to a read error. This chain joins TRBV5-1 and TRBJ1-1; tentative D call: TRBD1 (6 bases). The CDR3 spans 13 residues. Germline-derived CDR1 and CDR2 are SGHRS and YFSETQ. CDR3 bases: TGCGCCAGCAGCCGACAGGAGAACACTGAGGCTTTCTTT. Its protein is CASSRQENTEAFF.

This rearrangement joins TRBV2 to TRBJ2-7, with 10 positions matching TRBD1. This CDR3 is built from 13 residues. Trimming removed 8 bases from V and 6 bases from J; junction bases left unmatched: 7. Germline V gives CDR1 SNHLY, CDR2 FYNNEI. DNA for the CDR3: TGTGCCAGCTCTGGGACAGGGGACAGCGAGCAGTACTTC. It yields the protein CASSGTGDSEQYF.

The CDR3 nucleotides are TGTGCCAGCAGTGAGGTCAGTTTCACTGAAGCTTTCTTT. Translation gives CASSEVSFTEAFF. The chain is built from TRBV25-1 and TRBJ1-1; D is ambiguous. The CDR3 is 13 residues long. Germline V CDR1 and CDR2: MGHDK, SYGVNS. With 3 bases removed from V and 4 bases from J, the gap between germline ends came to 9 bases.

This clone was detected many times. This chain joins TRBV7-9 and TRBJ1-5; possibly TRBD1 for D (5 bases). The CDR3 has 13 residues. The V and J ends lost 3 bases and 4 bases respectively, with 7 bases between them. Germline V lookup: CDR1 SEHNR, CDR2 FQNEAQ (reference sequence). The CDR3 DNA follows: TGTGCCAGCAGCTTCGACAGTAATCAGCCCCAGCATTTT. It encodes CASSFDSNQPQHF.

In this sample, this clone turned up a few times. The chain employs TRBV30 and TRBJ2-3; 11 bases line up with TRBD1. CDR1 and CDR2 from the germline V gene are GTSNPN and SVGIG (reference sequence). J lost 1 base, V lost 1 base, and 7 bases had no gene match. The CDR3 runs to 17 residues. The CDR3 region has the DNA TGTGCCTGGAGTGCCTGGACAGGGGGCGATGGCACAGATACGCAGTATTTT. Translation: CAWSAWTGGDGTDTQYF.

There are a few counts of this clone. V and J are TRBV6-6 and TRBJ2-4; D is perhaps TRBD1 (5 bases). Per germline, CDR1 MNHNY and CDR2 SVGAGI (reference sequence). Trimming took 0 bases from V and 6 from J, leaving 15 bases between them. This CDR3 spans 16 amino acids. The CDR3 reads CASSYSILTRGNIQYF. CDR3 coding DNA: TGTGCCAGCAGTTACTCGATTTTGACAAGGGGAAACATTCAGTACTTC.

In its sample, this clone was seen a few times. This chain joins TRBV20-1 and TRBJ2-5; no firm D call. The germline V and J ends were trimmed by 6 bases and 2 bases, with 7 bases remaining between them. This CDR3 is 11 amino acids long. Germline V gene lookup returns CDR1 DFQATT and CDR2 SNEGSKA (reference sequence). The CDR3 region has the DNA TGCAGTGCACAGAATCAAGAGACCCAGTACTTC. It codes for CSAQNQETQYF.

This CDR3 reads CASSLGPGQGAEQYF. CDR3 DNA: TGTGCCAGCAGCTTAGGGCCGGGACAGGGGGCCGAGCAGTACTTC. The V call is TRBV7-6, the J call TRBJ2-7, with 12 bases aligning to TRBD1. CDR3 size: 15 residues. The V gene's germline CDR1 is SGHVS and CDR2 FNYEAQ. Germline trimming cut 1 base from V and 6 bases from J; bases unmatched to any gene: 4.

This chain connects TRBV7-2 to TRBJ1-4, with 9 bases identical to TRBD1. Unmatched junction bases numbered 8, after V lost 8 bases and J lost 4 bases. The CDR3 is made up of 15 amino acids. In germline, CDR1 is SGHTA, CDR2 FQGNSA. The CDR3 protein is CASAIGTGNNEKLFF. In DNA form, the CDR3 reads TGTGCCAGCGCTATAGGGACAGGGAATAATGAAAAACTGTTTTTT.

This clone was observed a few times. The chain joins TRBV7-2 to TRBJ2-7; 9 bases match TRBD1. Germline CDR1 is SGHTA and CDR2 is FQGNSA. This CDR3 contains 15 residues. V shed 0 bases, J shed 5 bases, and the junction held 5 bases outside the gene matches. CDR3 residues: CASSLAGQGFNEQYF. CDR3 nucleotides: TGTGCCAGCAGCTTAGCTGGACAGGGGTTCAACGAGCAGTACTTC.

This clone has at least ten counts. V is TRBV29-1 and J is TRBJ1-2, with 8 bases that match TRBD1. CDR3 length: 11 amino acids. CDR1 SQVTM and CDR2 ANQGSEA come from the germline V gene. With 7 bases clipped from V and 6 bases from J, the junction kept 4 bases outside the gene matches. CDR3 bases: TGCAGCGGGGGGACAGGAGATGGCTACACCTTC. This codes for CSGGTGDGYTF.

This clone has more than one count but fewer than ten. J is TRBJ1-5 and V is TRBV7-2, with D perhaps TRBD1 (5 bases). This CDR3 region has 14 residues. V gave up 5 bases and J gave up 2 bases, with 10 bases separating them. Germline-derived CDR1 and CDR2 are SGHTA and FQGNSA. The CDR3 DNA follows: TGTGCCAGCAGCACCCGGGGGGGCAATCAGCCCCAGCATTTT. It codes for CASSTRGGNQPQHF.

This clone was detected a few times. The V call is TRBV28, the J call TRBJ2-7; TRBD1 agrees at 9 bases. The germline gives CDR1 MDHEN, CDR2 SYDVKM. The CDR3 is 15 residues long. V lost 5 bases and J lost 2; bases outside the gene matches: 7. The CDR3 is CASSETGGLTYEQYF. The DNA of the CDR3 is TGTGCCAGCAGTGAAACAGGGGGCCTTACCTACGAGCAGTACTTC. The full variable domain, completed using reference TRBV28 and TRBJ2-7, is DVKVTQSSRYLVKRTGEKVFLECVQDMDHENMFWYRQDPGLGLRLIYFSYDVKMKEKGDIPEGYSVSREKKERFSLILESASTNQTSMYLCASSETGGLTYEQYFGPGTRLTVT.

This clone has just one count. The chain carries TRBV5-4 and TRBJ1-2; 10 nucleotides align to TRBD1. There are 13 residues in the CDR3. Per germline, CDR1 SGHNT and CDR2 YYREEE (reference sequence). J was trimmed by 13 bases and V by 7 bases; bases with no gene match: 13. CDR3 coding DNA: TGTGCCAGCGGGGGACAGGGGAGTTTGGAGAGCACCTTC. Protein product: CASGGQGSLESTF.

This clone has more than one count but fewer than ten. The genes are TRBV18 and TRBJ2-7, with a weak D call TRBD1 (5 bases). The V and J ends lost 1 base and 1 base respectively, with 20 bases between them. Germline V gives CDR1 KGHSH, CDR2 LQKENI. CDR3 length equals 18 residues. The CDR3 bases are TGTGCCAGCTCACCACAGGGGCGGTTGGCAGAAGAATCCTACGAGCAGTACTTC. Its protein product is CASSPQGRLAEESYEQYF.

In its sample, this clone was seen a few times. The chain links TRBV27 to TRBJ2-3; D is ambiguous. CDR1 is MNHEY and CDR2 is SMNVEV in the germline V gene (reference sequence). Trimming took 7 bases from V and 0 from J, leaving 14 bases between them. This CDR3 region has 15 residues. Here the CDR3 reads CASTQNGLSTDTQYF. CDR3 coding DNA: TGTGCCAGCACCCAGAATGGTCTGAGCACAGATACGCAGTATTTT.

The V and J genes are TRBV7-9 and TRBJ1-5; D unresolved. Trimming left V 5 bases short and J 3 bases short, with 8 bases between. Germline CDR1 reads SEHNR; CDR2 reads FQNEAQ (reference sequence). This CDR3 spans 13 amino acids. The CDR3 reads CASSPGINQPQHF. For the CDR3, the DNA is TGTGCCAGCAGCCCTGGCATCAATCAGCCCCAGCATTTT.